This entry lists 9 T cell receptor beta chains sequenced from one sample in a study of OX40 agonist ivuxolimab in advanced cancers. Using immunoSEQ multiplex PCR, the repertoire was profiled, and TCRdb retains in-frame clones only, with some absent. The repertoire holds about 65,000 clones, more than 70% seen once, with roughly 1% in the top ten. Sequences were derived from CD4+ or CD8+ T cells sorted from blood, sampled in a trial of the OX40 agonist ivuxolimab. The receptor set was obtained from an adult with an advanced solid tumor such as melanoma, head and neck, liver or kidney cancer.

The rearrangement uses TRBV11-2 and TRBJ1-3, with a possible D match to TRBD1 (5 bases). Germline assignment: CDR1 SGHAT and CDR2 FQNNGV. This CDR3 has 16 residues. Between the trimmed V and J ends, which lost 1 base and 2 bases, there was a span of 12 bases. CDR3 in amino acids: CASSLGLGRAGNTIYF. CDR3 in DNA: TGTGCCAGCAGCTTAGGCCTTGGCAGGGCTGGAAACACCATATATTTT.

The V and J genes are TRBV30 and TRBJ2-5; tentatively, D is TRBD1 (6 bases). The CDR3 runs to 13 residues. Germline-derived CDR1 and CDR2 are GTSNPN and SVGIG (reference sequence). The V end was cut by 0 bases, the J end by 5 bases, with 10 bases between. CDR3 nucleotide sequence: TGTGCCTGGAGTGTACACCAGGGGGAGACCCAGTACTTC. Residues: CAWSVHQGETQYF.

The V gene is TRBV6-1, the J gene TRBJ1-5, with D unclear. Germline lookup yields CDR1 MNHNS and CDR2 SASEGT. The V end lost 4 bases, the J end lost 7 bases, and 11 bases lay between the germline ends. The CDR3 runs to 13 residues. In nucleotides, the CDR3 is TGTGCCAGCAGTGGACGCTCGGAACAGCCCCAGCATTTT. This sequence encodes CASSGRSEQPQHF.

The chain couples TRBV6-6 to TRBJ2-5; D call uncertain. Germline loops: CDR1 MNHNY, CDR2 SVGAGI (reference sequence). The CDR3 runs 12 residues. V was clipped by 4 bases and J by 4 bases, with 7 bases between them. As DNA, the CDR3 is TGTGCCAGCAGTTTTGGGGTAGAGACCCAGTACTTC. It codes for CASSFGVETQYF.

This clone was counted a single time. The chain recombines TRBV5-6 with TRBJ1-5; the D is unclear. This CDR3 is built from 14 residues. Germline loops: CDR1 SGHDT, CDR2 YYEEEE. V gave up 0 bases and J gave up 3 bases, with 7 bases separating them. In nucleotides, the CDR3 is TGTGCCAGCAGCTTGGCTGGGGTCAATCAGCCCCAGCATTTT. It is translated as CASSLAGVNQPQHF.

The gene calls are TRBV6-5 and TRBJ1-4; D ambiguous. This CDR3 is 15 amino acids long. CDR1 is MNHEY, CDR2 SVGAGI, per germline. Trimming took off 5 bases at V and 8 bases at J, with 18 bases between the two ends. The CDR3 spells CASSTRRTGGEKLFF. The CDR3 nucleotides read TGTGCCAGCAGTACACGCCGAACGGGCGGGGAAAAACTGTTTTTT.

The chain links TRBV10-2 to TRBJ1-1, with 7 bases fitting TRBD1. CDR1 WSHSY and CDR2 SAAADI come from the germline V gene. With V trimmed by 5 bases and J by 5 bases, 8 bases remained unmatched. This CDR3 comprises 14 residues. The CDR3 DNA reads TGCGCCAGCAGTCGCTCGGACAGGCGAACTGAAGCTTTCTTT. As protein: CASSRSDRRTEAFF.

In its sample, this clone was seen a few times. The rearrangement links TRBV7-2 to TRBJ1-1, with D possibly matching TRBD1 (6 bases). Per the germline V gene, CDR1 is SGHTA and CDR2 is FQGNSA. The CDR3 is made up of 13 amino acids. Trimming stripped 4 bases from V and 5 bases from J, with 11 bases between. In DNA form, the CDR3 reads TGTGCCAGCAGCTCGTCCCAGGGGACTGAAGCTTTCTTT. Translation: CASSSSQGTEAFF.

The gene calls are TRBV6-5 and TRBJ1-2; 8 nucleotides align to TRBD1. The germline CDR1 and CDR2 sequences are MNHEY and SVGAGI. This CDR3 has 14 amino acids. V shed 6 bases and J 3 bases; nucleotides not matched to a gene: 6. The CDR3 DNA follows: TGTGCCAGCAGGATAGCAGGGGGCGACTATGGCTACACCTTC. This translates into CASRIAGGDYGYTF.